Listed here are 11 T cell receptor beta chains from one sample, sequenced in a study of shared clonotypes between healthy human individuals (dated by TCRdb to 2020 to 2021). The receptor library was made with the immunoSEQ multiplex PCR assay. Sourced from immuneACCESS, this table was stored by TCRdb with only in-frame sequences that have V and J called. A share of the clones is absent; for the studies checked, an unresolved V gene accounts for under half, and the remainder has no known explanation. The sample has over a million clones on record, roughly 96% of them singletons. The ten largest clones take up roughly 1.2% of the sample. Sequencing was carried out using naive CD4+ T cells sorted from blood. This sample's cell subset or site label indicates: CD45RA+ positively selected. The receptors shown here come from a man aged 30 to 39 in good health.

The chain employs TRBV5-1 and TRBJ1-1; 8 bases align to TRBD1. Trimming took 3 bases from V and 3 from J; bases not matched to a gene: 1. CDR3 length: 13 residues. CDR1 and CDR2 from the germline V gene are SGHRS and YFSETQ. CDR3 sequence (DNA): TGCGCCAGCAGCTCGACAGGGGACACTGAAGCTTTCTTT. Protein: CASSSTGDTEAFF. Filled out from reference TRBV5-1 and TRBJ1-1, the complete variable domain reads KAGVTQTPRYLIKTRGQQVTLSCSPISGHRSVSWYQQTPGQGLQFLFEYFSETQRNKGNFPGRFSGRQFSNSRSEMNVSTLELGDSALYLCASSSTGDTEAFFGQGTRLTVV.

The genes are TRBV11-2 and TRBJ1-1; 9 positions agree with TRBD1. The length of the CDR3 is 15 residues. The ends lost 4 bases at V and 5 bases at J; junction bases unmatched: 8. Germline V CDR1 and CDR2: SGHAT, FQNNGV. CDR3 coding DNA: TGTGCCAGCAGCTGGTCGGGGACAGGGAGTACTGAAGCTTTCTTT. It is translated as CASSWSGTGSTEAFF.

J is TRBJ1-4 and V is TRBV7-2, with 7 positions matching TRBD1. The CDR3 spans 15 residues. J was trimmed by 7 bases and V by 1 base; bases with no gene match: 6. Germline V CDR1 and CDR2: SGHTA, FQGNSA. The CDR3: CASSLVRGLVEKLFF. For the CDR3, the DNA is TGTGCCAGCAGCTTAGTCAGGGGGTTGGTTGAAAAACTGTTTTTT.

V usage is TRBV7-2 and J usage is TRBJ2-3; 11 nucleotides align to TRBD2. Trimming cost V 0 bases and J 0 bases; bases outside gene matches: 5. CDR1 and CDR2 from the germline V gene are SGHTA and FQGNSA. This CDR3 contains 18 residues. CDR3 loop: CASSLALRLAGSTDTQYF. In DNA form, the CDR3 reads TGTGCCAGCAGCTTAGCGCTAAGACTAGCGGGAAGCACAGATACGCAGTATTTT.

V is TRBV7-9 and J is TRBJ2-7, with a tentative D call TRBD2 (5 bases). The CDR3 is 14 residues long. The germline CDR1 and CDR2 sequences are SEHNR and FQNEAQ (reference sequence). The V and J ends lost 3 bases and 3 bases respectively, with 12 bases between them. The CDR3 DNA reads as TGTGCCAGCAGCTTTACTTGGACTGACTACGAGCAGTACTTC. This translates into CASSFTWTDYEQYF.

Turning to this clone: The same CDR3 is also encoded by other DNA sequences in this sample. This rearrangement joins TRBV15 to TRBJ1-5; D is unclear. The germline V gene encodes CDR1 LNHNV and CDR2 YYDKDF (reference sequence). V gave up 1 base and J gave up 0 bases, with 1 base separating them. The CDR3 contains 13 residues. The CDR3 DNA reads TGTGCCACCAGCAGAGTTAGCAATCAGCCCCAGCATTTT. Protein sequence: CATSRVSNQPQHF.

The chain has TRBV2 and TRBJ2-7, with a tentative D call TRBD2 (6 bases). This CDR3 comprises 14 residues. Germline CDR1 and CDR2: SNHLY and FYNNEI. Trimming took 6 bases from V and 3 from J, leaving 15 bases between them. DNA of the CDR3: TGTGCCAGCAGCCCCTCGGGGGTCAGCTACGAGCAGTACTTC. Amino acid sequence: CASSPSGVSYEQYF.

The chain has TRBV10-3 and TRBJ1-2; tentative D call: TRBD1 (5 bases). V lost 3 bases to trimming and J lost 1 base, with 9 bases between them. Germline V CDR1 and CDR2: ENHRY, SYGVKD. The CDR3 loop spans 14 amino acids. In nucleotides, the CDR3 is TGTGCCATCAGTGATGGGGGTTATAACTATGGCTACACCTTC. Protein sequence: CAISDGGYNYGYTF.

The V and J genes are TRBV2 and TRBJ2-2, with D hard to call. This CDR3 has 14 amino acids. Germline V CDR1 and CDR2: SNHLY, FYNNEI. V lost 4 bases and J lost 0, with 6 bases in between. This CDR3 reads CASSVQTNTGELFF. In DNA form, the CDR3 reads TGTGCCAGCAGTGTACAGACGAACACCGGGGAGCTGTTTTTT.

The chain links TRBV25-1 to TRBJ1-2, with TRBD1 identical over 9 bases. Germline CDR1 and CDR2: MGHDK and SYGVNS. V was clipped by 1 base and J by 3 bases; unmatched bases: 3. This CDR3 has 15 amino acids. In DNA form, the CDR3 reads TGTGCCAGCAGTGAATTTTGGGACAGGGACTATGGCTACACCTTC. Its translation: CASSEFWDRDYGYTF.

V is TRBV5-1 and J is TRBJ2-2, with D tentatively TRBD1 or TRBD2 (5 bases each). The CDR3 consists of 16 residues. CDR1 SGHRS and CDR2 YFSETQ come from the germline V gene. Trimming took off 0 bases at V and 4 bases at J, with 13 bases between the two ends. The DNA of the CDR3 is TGCGCCAGCAGCTTGGAGGGACGAATGGGCACCGGGGAGCTGTTTTTT. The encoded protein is CASSLEGRMGTGELFF. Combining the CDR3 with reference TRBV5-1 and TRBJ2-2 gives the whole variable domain KAGVTQTPRYLIKTRGQQVTLSCSPISGHRSVSWYQQTPGQGLQFLFEYFSETQRNKGNFPGRFSGRQFSNSRSEMNVSTLELGDSALYLCASSLEGRMGTGELFFGEGSRLTVL.